This TCR beta chain stems from a study of blood T cell repertoires in COVID-19. Study-wide context: The cDNA or gDNA used as material had been derived from T cells, B-cell-depleted T cells, or PBMCs.

Some clones are missing from TCRdb's copy, which holds only in-frame ones; the method was immunoSEQ multiplex PCR. The sample includes 150,000 to 200,000 clones, roughly nine tenths of them seen just once. This TCR was sampled from a human donor in a cohort sampled during active COVID-19. Sequenced sample: peripheral blood.

CDR3 sequence (DNA): TGTGCCAGCAGTTCCGGTGAAAAACTGTTTTTT. Its protein product is CASSSGEKLFF. V and J are TRBV6-2 or TRBV6-3 and TRBJ1-4; D ambiguous. Trimming stripped 4 bases from V and 7 bases from J, with 4 bases between. CDR3 length: 11 residues. The germline CDR1 and CDR2 sequences are MNHEY and SVGEGT.